This section outlines one T cell receptor beta chain sequence together with its context. Its antigen is unknown. Both 60 Vbeta primers and 13 Jbeta primers went into the PCR. TCRdb's copy holds only in-frame clones and misses some; the assay was immunoSEQ multiplex PCR. This sample has over 100,000 clones, with 60% to 85% found just once. This entry is derived from a study of cytomegalovirus exposure and HLA in healthy donors. Broader study findings: Indistinguishable V segments, including TRBV6-2 and TRBV6-3, were excluded. An analysis that was carried out later associated 15,000 to 20,000 TCR beta sequences with HLA alleles at 0.05 false discovery rate.

Trimming at V came to 2 bases and at J to 3 bases, leaving 8 bases not matched to a gene. The germline V gene encodes CDR1 SGHRS and CDR2 YFSETQ. The CDR3 has 17 residues. Sequencing used PBMCs. This receptor was taken from a woman in her thirties or forties in good health and CMV-seronegative. The chain uses TRBV5-1 and TRBJ1-6; 7 nucleotides match TRBD1. CDR3 amino acids: CASSFNRDRDYNSPLHF. As DNA, the CDR3 is TGCGCCAGCAGCTTTAACCGGGACAGAGACTATAATTCACCCCTCCACTTT.